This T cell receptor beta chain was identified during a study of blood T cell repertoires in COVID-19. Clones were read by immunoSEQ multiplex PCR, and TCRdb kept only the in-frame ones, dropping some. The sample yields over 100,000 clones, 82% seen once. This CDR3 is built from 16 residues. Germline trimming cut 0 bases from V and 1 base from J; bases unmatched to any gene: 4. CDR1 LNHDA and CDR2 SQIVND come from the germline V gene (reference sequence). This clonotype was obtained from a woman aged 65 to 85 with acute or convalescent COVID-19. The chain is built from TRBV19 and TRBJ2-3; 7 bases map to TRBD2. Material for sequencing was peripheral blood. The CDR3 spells CASSIEGRGGTDTQYF. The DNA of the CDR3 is TGTGCCAGTAGTATAGAAGGGAGGGGAGGCACAGATACGCAGTATTTT.